The 28 T cell receptor beta chains presented below share a single source sample, sequenced in a study of CD8 T cells in Susac syndrome (dated by TCRdb to between 2017 and 2020). Receptor amplification or capture employed the immunoSEQ multiplex PCR assay. RNA was extracted using the RNeasy kit, and about 0.5 to 1 microgram was reverse transcribed with random hexamers. The public reads were run again by TCRdb, first through fastp at Q25 and then through MiXCR, and only productive beta chains were kept. Each entry merges the rows of one CDR3 protein and shows their most common DNA and genes. The sample includes about 47,000 distinct CDR3 sequences, with 85% to 95% observed a single time. The ten largest account for around 0.43% of the sample. The sample was CD8+ T cells from PBMCs. All receptors come from a human donor in good health.

This sequence joins TRBV4-1 and TRBJ2-5; D gene uncertain. Germline V gene data show CDR1 as MGHRA and CDR2 as YSYEKL. The CDR3 has 14 residues. The V end lost 1 base, the J end lost 5 bases, and 11 bases lay between the germline ends. In nucleotides, the CDR3 is TGCGCCAGCAGCCAAGTAGGGATGACTGAGACCCAGTACTTC. Residues: CASSQVGMTETQYF.

The CDR3 DNA reads as TGTGCCAGCAGCTTCTTCGAGCGGGGGTACGAGCAGTACTTC. This codes for CASSFFERGYEQYF. The V and J genes are TRBV5-6 and TRBJ2-7; 8 bases agree with TRBD2. The CDR3 sequence is 14 residues long. Germline V CDR1 and CDR2: SGHDT, YYEEEE. Trimming removed 2 bases from V and 4 bases from J; junction bases left unmatched: 5.

This clonotype appeared once. CDR3 loop: CASSQRTSRLLNEQFF. CDR3 bases: TGTGCCAGCAGCCAACGGACTAGCAGGCTTCTCAATGAGCAGTTCTTC. The chain has TRBV3-1 and TRBJ2-1, with TRBD2 matching over 8 bases. Germline values: CDR1 LGHDT, CDR2 YNNKEL (reference sequence). Trimming cost V 2 bases and J 6 bases; bases outside gene matches: 9. The CDR3 consists of 16 residues.

This clonotype was observed once. V and J are TRBV30 and TRBJ2-7, with no clear D. Deletions cut 1 base from V and 5 bases from J, with 9 bases between. This CDR3 spans 12 amino acids. Germline-derived CDR1 and CDR2 are GTSNPN and SVGIG (reference sequence). The CDR3 reads CAWSEQNHEQYF. The CDR3 coding sequence is TGTGCCTGGAGTGAACAGAACCACGAGCAGTACTTC.

The rearrangement uses TRBV14 and TRBJ1-2; 12 nucleotides line up with TRBD1. CDR3 length: 15 residues. V shed 0 bases and J 6 bases; nucleotides not matched to a gene: 2. CDR1 is SGHDN, CDR2 FVKESK, per germline. CDR3 DNA sequence: TGTGCCAGCAGCCAAGAAGGGACAGGGGGCAATGGCTACACCTTC. This sequence encodes CASSQEGTGGNGYTF. The entire variable domain, with the rest obtained from reference TRBV14 and TRBJ1-2, is as follows: EAGVTQFPSHSVIEKGQTVTLRCDPISGHDNLYWYRRVMGKEIKFLLHFVKESKQDESGMPNNRFLAERTGGTYSTLKVQPAELEDSGVYFCASSQEGTGGNGYTFGSGTRLTVV.

J is TRBJ2-7 and V is TRBV6-2 or TRBV6-3, with 8 positions matching TRBD1. The germline gives CDR1 MNHEY, CDR2 SVGEGT. The CDR3 is 14 residues long. The V segment lost 5 bases and the J segment 4 bases; nucleotides outside the gene matches: 7. In DNA, the CDR3 is TGTGCCAGCAGTGCCTCAGGGGGCTTATACGAGCAGTACTTC. Amino acid sequence: CASSASGGLYEQYF.

CDR3 amino acids: CASSYSSVPLHF. In DNA form, the CDR3 reads TGTGCCAGCAGTTACTCATCGGTCCCCCTCCACTTT. The V gene is TRBV6-6, the J gene TRBJ1-6; D gene ambiguous. The CDR3 spans 12 residues. The V end was cut by 0 bases, the J end by 13 bases, with 7 bases between. The germline V gene encodes CDR1 MNHNY and CDR2 SVGAGI (reference sequence).

This rearrangement joins TRBV7-9 to TRBJ1-1; 8 positions agree with TRBD1. V dropped 4 bases and J dropped 5; count of bases not matched to a gene: 9. Germline assignment: CDR1 SEHNR and CDR2 FQNEAQ (reference sequence). The CDR3 is 15 residues long. CDR3 residues: CASSSARQGRTEAFF. The CDR3 DNA is TGTGCCAGCAGCTCCGCGCGACAGGGGCGGACTGAAGCTTTCTTT.

J is TRBJ2-1 and V is TRBV15, with D possibly being TRBD2 (6 bases). V was pared by 5 bases and J by 8 bases, with 19 bases between. Germline lookup yields CDR1 LNHNV and CDR2 YYDKDF (reference sequence). The CDR3 covers 15 residues. CDR3 sequence reads: CATSWGLGDGDEQFF. DNA for the CDR3: TGTGCCACCAGCTGGGGACTCGGCGACGGCGATGAGCAGTTCTTC.

The gene calls are TRBV19 and TRBJ2-1; 13 bases match TRBD2. The germline V gene encodes CDR1 LNHDA and CDR2 SQIVND (reference sequence). The CDR3 has 18 amino acids. Unmatched junction bases numbered 11, after V lost 4 bases and J lost 5 bases. This CDR3 is CASSTRTSGSWGHNEQFF. CDR3 coding DNA: TGTGCCAGTAGTACGAGGACTAGCGGGAGTTGGGGCCACAATGAGCAGTTCTTC.

The V and J genes are TRBV7-2 and TRBJ2-7; D not certain. This CDR3 has 16 amino acids. V dropped 4 bases and J dropped 0 bases, with 16 bases sitting between them. Germline-derived CDR1 and CDR2 are SGHTA and FQGNSA. CDR3 loop: CASSWTSGGSSYEQYF. CDR3 bases: TGTGCCAGCAGCTGGACCTCGGGCGGAAGCTCCTACGAGCAGTACTTC.

The chain is built from TRBV9 and TRBJ1-1; D not resolved. The V gene's germline CDR1 is SGDLS and CDR2 YYNGEE. The CDR3 consists of 13 residues. Trimming took off 0 bases at V and 5 bases at J, with 8 bases between the two ends. CDR3 amino acids: CASSVGRLTEAFF. DNA for the CDR3: TGTGCCAGCAGCGTAGGTAGGCTTACTGAAGCTTTCTTT.

The gene calls are TRBV29-1 and TRBJ1-3, with D tentatively TRBD1 (5 bases). CDR3 length equals 15 residues. The V and J ends lost 1 base and 0 bases respectively, with 10 bases between them. The germline V gene encodes CDR1 SQVTM and CDR2 ANQGSEA. CDR3 sequence reads: CSVEVETASGNTIYF. The CDR3 DNA reads TGCAGCGTTGAAGTCGAGACAGCCTCTGGAAACACCATATATTTT.

This chain uses TRBV27 with TRBJ2-3; D not certain. Germline assignment: CDR1 MNHEY and CDR2 SMNVEV (reference sequence). V was clipped by 3 bases and J by 6 bases, with 7 bases between them. The CDR3 spans 12 residues. This chain's CDR3 is CASSFRRDTQYF. CDR3 DNA: TGTGCCAGCAGTTTTAGGCGGGATACGCAGTATTTT.

This clonotype was counted a single time. The J gene is TRBJ2-7, the V gene TRBV19; possible D gene TRBD2, 6 bases. CDR1 and CDR2 (germline): LNHDA, SQIVND (reference sequence). This CDR3 comprises 15 residues. V lost 0 bases, J lost 4 bases, and 13 bases lay in between. The CDR3 sequence is CASSIEPGLSYEQYF. CDR3 sequence (DNA): TGTGCCAGTAGTATAGAACCGGGACTTTCGTACGAGCAGTACTTC.

V and J are TRBV27 and TRBJ2-7; the D call may be TRBD1 or TRBD2 (6 bases each). The germline CDR1 and CDR2 sequences are MNHEY and SMNVEV (reference sequence). CDR3 size: 19 residues. Between the trimmed V and J ends, which lost 4 bases and 0 bases, there was a span of 25 bases. The CDR3 bases are TGTGCCAGCAGTTCCGGGTGGGGGGCCGGTGGTTTCGGCTCCTACGAGCAGTACTTC. Its protein is CASSSGWGAGGFGSYEQYF.

The chain links TRBV7-2 to TRBJ2-3; a weak D match, TRBD2 (6 bases). The CDR3 has 15 residues. From germline, CDR1 is SGHTA and CDR2 FQGNSA. Trimming took off 4 bases at V and 5 bases at J, with 16 bases between the two ends. CDR3 DNA sequence: TGTGCCAGCAGCTCTTGGGTCCCGGGGGTAGATACGCAGTATTTT. Residues: CASSSWVPGVDTQYF.

The chain combines TRBV7-9 with TRBJ2-5; D may match TRBD1 or TRBD2 (5 bases each). This CDR3 is 12 amino acids long. Trimming took off 3 bases at V and 10 bases at J, with 12 bases between the two ends. Looked up from germline, CDR1 is SEHNR and CDR2 is FQNEAQ (reference sequence). The chain's CDR3 is CASSLGDGDQYF. The CDR3 region has the DNA TGTGCCAGCAGCTTGGGGGACGGGGACCAGTACTTC. Together with reference TRBV7-9 and TRBJ2-5, the CDR3 gives the full variable domain: DTGVSQNPRHKITKRGQNVTFRCDPISEHNRLYWYRQTLGQGPEFLTYFQNEAQLEKSRLLSDRFSAERPKGSFSTLEIQRTEQGDSAMYLCASSLGDGDQYFGPGTRLLVL.

V and J are TRBV5-1 and TRBJ2-7; no clear D gene. Deletions cut 0 bases from V and 5 bases from J, with 12 bases between. Germline V gives CDR1 SGHRS, CDR2 YFSETQ. The CDR3 is made up of 14 amino acids. CDR3 amino acids: CASSLVELPHEQYF. In DNA, the CDR3 is TGCGCCAGCAGCTTGGTGGAGTTACCACACGAGCAGTACTTC.

The CDR3 nucleotides read TGCGCCAGCAGCTGGGGGACCCAGCCTATGAACGAGCAGTACTTC. It encodes CASSWGTQPMNEQYF. J is TRBJ2-7 and V is TRBV5-1; D could derive from TRBD1 or TRBD2 (5 bases each). Germline-derived CDR1 and CDR2 are SGHRS and YFSETQ. This CDR3 spans 15 amino acids. V lost 3 bases, J lost 5 bases, and 18 bases lay in between.

The chain combines TRBV27 with TRBJ1-5, with D uncertain. The CDR3 runs 15 residues. V lost 7 bases and J 1 base, leaving 14 bases between the germline ends. Per the germline V gene, CDR1 is MNHEY and CDR2 is SMNVEV (reference sequence). CDR3 sequence (DNA): TGTGCCAGCAACACCCTCGGACGGAGCAATCAGCCCCAGCATTTT. It is translated as CASNTLGRSNQPQHF.

The V gene is TRBV5-6, the J gene TRBJ1-5; a weak D match, TRBD1 (6 bases). Trimming shortened V by 1 base and J by 2 bases, and 10 bases separated the two germline ends. This CDR3 contains 15 residues. Germline loops: CDR1 SGHDT, CDR2 YYEEEE. The CDR3 spells CASSLSGVGNQPQHF. The DNA for the CDR3 is TGTGCCAGCAGCTTGTCAGGGGTCGGCAATCAGCCCCAGCATTTT.

The rearrangement uses TRBV20-1 and TRBJ2-1, with 9 bases that match TRBD1. Germline loops: CDR1 DFQATT, CDR2 SNEGSKA (reference sequence). The CDR3 is 14 residues long. The junction had 6 bases not matched to a gene; V was cut back by 6 bases and J by 3 bases. The CDR3: CSATGGANYNEQFF. The CDR3 nucleotides read TGCAGTGCAACAGGGGGCGCCAACTACAATGAGCAGTTCTTC.

The chain carries TRBV15 and TRBJ2-7; the D gene is possibly TRBD2 (5 bases). Deletions cut 4 bases from V and 3 bases from J, with 13 bases between. This CDR3 has 14 residues. Germline V gene sequence: CDR1 LNHNV, CDR2 YYDKDF (reference sequence). CDR3 loop: CATSIRPGNYEQYF. The CDR3 region has the DNA TGTGCCACCAGCATAAGGCCGGGAAACTACGAGCAGTACTTC.

The chain has TRBV7-2 and TRBJ2-1, with 7 bases that match TRBD2. CDR1 is SGHTA and CDR2 is FQGNSA in the germline V gene. V shed 1 base and J 12 bases; nucleotides not matched to a gene: 6. CDR3 length: 13 amino acids. CDR3 coding DNA: TGTGCCAGCAGCTTAGGACTAGCTTATTCGCAGTTCTTC. Its translation is CASSLGLAYSQFF.

This clonotype appeared a few times. V and J are TRBV11-2 and TRBJ2-7; D tentatively reads TRBD1 or TRBD2 (5 bases each). V was pared by 5 bases and J by 0 bases, with 14 bases between. Germline V gives CDR1 SGHAT, CDR2 FQNNGV. This CDR3 region has 15 residues. The CDR3 nucleotides are TGTGCCAGCAGCCCCGGGACGCGGAGCTCCTACGAGCAGTACTTC. Protein sequence: CASSPGTRSSYEQYF.

The CDR3 nucleotides read TGTGCCAGCAGCCAGCCTCAGGGGAACACTGAAGCTTTCTTT. Encoded protein: CASSQPQGNTEAFF. The genes are TRBV13 and TRBJ1-1, with a weak D call TRBD1 (5 bases). There are 14 residues in the CDR3. V was shortened by 5 bases and J by 1 base, with 11 bases between the two germline ends. The germline V gene has CDR1 PRHDT and CDR2 FYEKMQ (reference sequence).

J is TRBJ1-2 and V is TRBV21-1; whether TRBD1, the table's D call, matches the DNA was not checked. TRBV21-1 corresponds to a pseudogene. The CDR3 is made up of 16 amino acids. CDR3 DNA: TGTGCCAGCAGCAAAGGTCAGGCAGGGACCAACTATGGCTACACCTTC. Its translation is CASSKGQAGTNYGYTF.